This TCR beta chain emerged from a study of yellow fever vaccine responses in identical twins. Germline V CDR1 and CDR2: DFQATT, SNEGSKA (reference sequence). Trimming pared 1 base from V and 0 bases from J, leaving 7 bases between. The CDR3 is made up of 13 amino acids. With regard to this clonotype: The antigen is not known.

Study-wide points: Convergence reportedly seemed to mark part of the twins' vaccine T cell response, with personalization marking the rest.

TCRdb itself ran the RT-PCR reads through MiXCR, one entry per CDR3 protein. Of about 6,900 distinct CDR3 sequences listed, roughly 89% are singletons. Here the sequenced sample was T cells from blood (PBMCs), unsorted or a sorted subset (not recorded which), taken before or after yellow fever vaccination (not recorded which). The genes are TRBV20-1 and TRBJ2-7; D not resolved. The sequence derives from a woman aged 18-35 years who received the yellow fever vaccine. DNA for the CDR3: TGCAGTGCTAGAGGTAGGAACTCCTACGAGCAGTACTTC. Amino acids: CSARGRNSYEQYF.